Listed here are 21 T cell receptor beta chains from one sample, sequenced in a study of identical twins. TCRdb analysed the 5' RACE reads with MiXCR anew, one entry per CDR3 protein. The sample contains more than 600,000 distinct CDR3 sequences, 18% of which appear only once. These same records also appear under a second study, on T cells expressing NK-cell markers.

The sample taken for sequencing was PBMCs. These receptors all stem from a woman younger than 35 in good health.

The chain couples TRBV2 to TRBJ2-3; possibly TRBD2 for D (6 bases). This CDR3 is built from 11 residues. Germline CDR1 is SNHLY and CDR2 is FYNNEI. The V and J ends lost 6 bases and 7 bases respectively, with 8 bases between them. CDR3: CASRRDYTQYF. CDR3 nucleotide sequence: TGTGCCAGCAGGAGGGACTATACGCAGTATTTT.

This clonotype was seen only a few times. The genes are TRBV5-1 and TRBJ2-1; perhaps TRBD2 as D (8 bases). Germline V CDR1 and CDR2: SGHRS, YFSETQ. Trimming cost V 0 bases and J 8 bases, with 24 bases left between them. CDR3 length equals 18 residues. The CDR3 loop is CASSLGQGGTRVIDEQFF. CDR3 DNA sequence: TGCGCCAGCAGCTTGGGGCAGGGGGGGACTAGAGTAATCGATGAGCAGTTCTTC.

This clonotype has a handful of counts. V gene TRBV15 combines with J gene TRBJ1-2; D is possibly TRBD1 (6 bases). Germline V gene sequence: CDR1 LNHNV, CDR2 YYDKDF (reference sequence). The CDR3 sequence is 15 residues long. V shed 5 bases and J shed 6 bases, with 19 bases lying between them. CDR3 bases: TGTGCCACCAGCCCCCGGATGGGGGACATCCATGGCTACACCTTC. Its translation: CATSPRMGDIHGYTF.

V and J are TRBV2 and TRBJ2-2; tentative D call: TRBD2 (5 bases). There are 17 residues in the CDR3. Germline V lookup: CDR1 SNHLY, CDR2 FYNNEI. V lost 1 base and J 1 base, leaving 13 bases between the germline ends. The CDR3 bases are TGTGCCAGCAGTGAAGACCGGTGGGCGGGGAACACCGGGGAGCTGTTTTTT. The encoded protein is CASSEDRWAGNTGELFF. The full variable domain, rest sourced from reference TRBV2 and TRBJ2-2, is EPEVTQTPSHQVTQMGQEVILRCVPISNHLYFYWYRQILGQKVEFLVSFYNNEISEKSEIFDDQFSVERPDGSNFTLKIRSTKLEDSAMYFCASSEDRWAGNTGELFFGEGSRLTVL.

The chain recombines TRBV20-1 with TRBJ2-1; no reliable D call. Germline CDR1 is DFQATT and CDR2 is SNEGSKA (reference sequence). The CDR3 is 12 amino acids. With 3 bases removed from V and 4 bases from J, the gap between germline ends came to 7 bases. The CDR3 sequence: CSARISYNEQFF. The CDR3 coding sequence is TGCAGTGCTAGGATAAGTTACAATGAGCAGTTCTTC.

Only a few counts were recorded for this clonotype. J is TRBJ2-7 and V is TRBV6-5; D gene unclear. The V gene's germline CDR1 is MNHEY and CDR2 SVGAGI. The CDR3 runs 15 residues. V lost 0 bases to trimming and J lost 2 bases, with 11 bases between them. The DNA for the CDR3 is TGTGCCAGCAGTTACTCAAACGCTTTTACCTACGAGCAGTACTTC. It codes for CASSYSNAFTYEQYF.

The chain links TRBV12-3 or TRBV12-4 to TRBJ2-2; no definite D call. This CDR3 is built from 13 residues. Trimming stripped 7 bases from V and 4 bases from J, with 10 bases between. The CDR3 bases are TGTGCCAGCAATCCTACGTCCACCGGGGAGCTGTTTTTT. It codes for CASNPTSTGELFF.

A few counts support this clonotype. CDR3 nucleotide sequence: TGTGCCAGCAGACGACGGGGGGGGCTAACTGCTTTCTTT. Translation: CASRRRGGLTAFF. The rearrangement links TRBV12-3 or TRBV12-4 to TRBJ1-1; perhaps TRBD1 as D (6 bases). V shed 6 bases and J shed 11 bases, with 19 bases lying between them. The CDR3 sequence is 13 residues long.

This clonotype was counted a few times. The rearrangement joins TRBV29-1 to TRBJ2-2; no clear D. The V end was cut by 4 bases, the J end by 1 base, with 7 bases between. This CDR3 has 13 amino acids. CDR1 and CDR2 from the germline V gene are SQVTM and ANQGSEA. CDR3 loop: CSVGRMNTGELFF. CDR3 bases: TGCAGCGTTGGACGGATGAACACCGGGGAGCTGTTTTTT.

The J gene is TRBJ2-1, the V gene TRBV12-3 or TRBV12-4; maybe TRBD2 (5 bases). Trimming stripped 5 bases from V and 5 bases from J, with 13 bases between. The CDR3 is 14 amino acids. This CDR3 reads CASSARAPNNEQFF. The CDR3 DNA follows: TGTGCCAGCAGTGCGAGGGCCCCAAACAATGAGCAGTTCTTC.

This clonotype was counted a few times. V gene TRBV15 combines with J gene TRBJ2-1; a weak D match, TRBD2 (5 bases). CDR3 length: 18 residues. V was trimmed by 1 base and J by 4 bases, leaving 20 bases between them. Germline lookup yields CDR1 LNHNV and CDR2 YYDKDF (reference sequence). The CDR3 nucleotides are TGTGCCACCAGCAGAGGCTGGTTGCCGGAGGCAGATTACAATGAGCAGTTCTTC. Translation gives CATSRGWLPEADYNEQFF. The full variable domain, completed using reference TRBV15 and TRBJ2-1, is DAMVIQNPRYQVTQFGKPVTLSCSQTLNHNVMYWYQQKSSQAPKLLFHYYDKDFNNEADTPDNFQSRRPNTSFCFLDIRSPGLGDTAMYLCATSRGWLPEADYNEQFFGPGTRLTVL.

This sequence joins TRBV20-1 and TRBJ1-4; no firm D call. Germline V gives CDR1 DFQATT, CDR2 SNEGSKA (reference sequence). The CDR3 is 10 residues long. V lost 7 bases and J lost 8, with 8 bases in between. In DNA, the CDR3 is TGCAGTGTCGGCCGGGAAAAACTGTTTTTT. This codes for CSVGREKLFF.

The chain carries TRBV20-1 and TRBJ2-5; TRBD2 matches 13 bases. V was pared by 2 bases and J by 1 base, with 4 bases of the junction left unmatched. The germline CDR1 and CDR2 sequences are DFQATT and SNEGSKA (reference sequence). The CDR3 runs to 16 residues. The CDR3 sequence is CSARRLAGGPQETQYF. DNA of the CDR3: TGCAGTGCTAGACGACTAGCGGGAGGACCCCAAGAGACCCAGTACTTC.

This clonotype was picked up a small number of times. The chain uses TRBV29-1 and TRBJ1-3; D unresolved. CDR3 length: 13 amino acids. Per the germline V gene, CDR1 is SQVTM and CDR2 is ANQGSEA. With 6 bases removed from V and 3 bases from J, the gap between germline ends came to 12 bases. In DNA form, the CDR3 reads TGCAGCGTCGGTAACATTGGTGGAAACACCATATATTTT. The encoded protein is CSVGNIGGNTIYF.

The chain is built from TRBV6-1 and TRBJ2-7, with 9 bases aligning to TRBD1. With V trimmed by 6 bases and J by 3 bases, 9 bases remained unmatched. The CDR3 totals 15 residues. Germline V gene sequence: CDR1 MNHNS, CDR2 SASEGT. The CDR3 coding sequence is TGTGCCAGCAGAGCCCGCCTGGGACAGGGCTACGAGCAGTACTTC. Encoded protein: CASRARLGQGYEQYF.

This sequence joins TRBV25-1 and TRBJ2-5; D not certain. Looked up from germline, CDR1 is MGHDK and CDR2 is SYGVNS. The CDR3 consists of 15 residues. Trimming took 0 bases from V and 5 from J, leaving 13 bases between them. The CDR3 DNA reads as TGTGCCAGCAGTGAATATGTAGGGTCTACGGAGACCCAGTACTTC. Translation: CASSEYVGSTETQYF.

The chain employs TRBV10-3 and TRBJ1-2, with TRBD1 matching over 7 bases. Germline V gene data show CDR1 as ENHRY and CDR2 as SYGVKD. The trim removed 3 bases at V and 4 bases at J, leaving 8 bases unmatched. The CDR3 is made up of 15 amino acids. CDR3 amino acids: CAISDPTGTLYGYTF. The CDR3 bases are TGTGCCATCAGTGACCCGACAGGGACCCTCTATGGCTACACCTTC.

This clonotype has more than one count but fewer than ten. J is TRBJ2-7 and V is TRBV7-6; maybe TRBD2 (6 bases). CDR1 and CDR2 from the germline V gene are SGHVS and FNYEAQ. V was cut by 8 bases and J by 3 bases, with 11 bases left in between. CDR3 length equals 12 residues. The chain's CDR3 is CASGEANYEQYF. The CDR3 nucleotides read TGTGCCAGCGGGGAGGCAAACTACGAGCAGTACTTC.

This clonotype was counted ten times or more. The genes are TRBV6-5 and TRBJ2-2; 8 nucleotides line up with TRBD2. This CDR3 is 16 amino acids long. The V gene's germline CDR1 is MNHEY and CDR2 SVGAGI. The junction had 10 bases not matched to a gene; V was cut back by 8 bases and J by 2 bases. The CDR3 loop reads CASHIGSGGNTGELFF. The DNA for the CDR3 is TGTGCCAGCCACATCGGGAGCGGGGGAAACACCGGGGAGCTGTTTTTT.

This rearrangement joins TRBV12-3 or TRBV12-4 to TRBJ2-5, with 12 positions matching TRBD2. V shed 5 bases, J shed 2 bases, and the junction held 6 bases outside the gene matches. The CDR3 totals 16 residues. The CDR3 loop reads CASSGGTSGLQETQYF. CDR3 bases: TGTGCCAGCAGTGGGGGGACTAGCGGGCTTCAAGAGACCCAGTACTTC.

This clonotype was picked up a small number of times. The chain links TRBV7-9 to TRBJ2-5; D gene ambiguous. Per germline, CDR1 SEHNR and CDR2 FQNEAQ (reference sequence). Trimming left V 4 bases short and J 5 bases short, with 23 bases between. The length of the CDR3 is 17 residues. The CDR3 protein is CASSSGRSMFGAETQYF. Here the CDR3 DNA reads TGTGCCAGCAGCTCAGGAAGATCTATGTTCGGTGCGGAGACCCAGTACTTC.